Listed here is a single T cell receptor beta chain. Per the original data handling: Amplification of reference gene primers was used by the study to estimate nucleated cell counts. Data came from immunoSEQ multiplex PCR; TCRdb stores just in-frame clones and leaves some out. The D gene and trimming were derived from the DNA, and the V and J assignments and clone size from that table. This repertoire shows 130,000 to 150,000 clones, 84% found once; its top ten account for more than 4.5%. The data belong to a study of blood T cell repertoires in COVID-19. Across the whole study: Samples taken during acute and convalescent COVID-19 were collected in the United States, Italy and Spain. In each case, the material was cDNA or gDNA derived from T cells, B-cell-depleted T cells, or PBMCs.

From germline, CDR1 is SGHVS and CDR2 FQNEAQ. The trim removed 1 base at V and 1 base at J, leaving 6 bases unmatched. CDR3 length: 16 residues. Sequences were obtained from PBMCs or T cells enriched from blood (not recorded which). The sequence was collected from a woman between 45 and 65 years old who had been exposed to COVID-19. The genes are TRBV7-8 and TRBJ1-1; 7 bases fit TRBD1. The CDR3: CASSLVKGAPNTEAFF. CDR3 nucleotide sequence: TGTGCCAGCAGCTTAGTCAAGGGGGCCCCGAACACTGAAGCTTTCTTT.